This T cell receptor (beta chain) originates from a study of T cell repertoires in cytomegalovirus infection. V shed 3 bases and J shed 3 bases, with 18 bases lying between them. This CDR3 region has 16 residues. Germline values: CDR1 SGHNT, CDR2 YYREEE (reference sequence). TCRdb used MiXCR to reprocess the reads, holding one entry per CDR3 protein. Here the sample spans 95,000 to 120,000 distinct CDR3 sequences, about 30% being singletons. At least ten counts were recorded for this clonotype. The antigen is undetermined. The sequences come from CD8+ T cells from cultured PBMCs, collected from culture after CMV antigen stimulation. The sequence was obtained from a human donor in good health (CMV status not recorded). Some clones in this sample may be carry-over from other donors' samples. The V and J genes are TRBV5-4 and TRBJ1-2, with D unresolved. CDR3 protein: CASSSLNRIVDYGYTF. The CDR3 DNA sequence: TGTGCCAGCAGCTCACTTAATAGGATAGTCGACTATGGCTACACCTTC.